Below, one T cell receptor beta chain is given with its context. Per the study methods: By means of reference gene primer amplification, nucleated cell counts were estimated. Profiled with immunoSEQ multiplex PCR; TCRdb holds only in-frame clones, not every one. Clone size and the V and J calls come from that table; the DNA yielded D and trimming. The profile shows some 110,000 clones, approximately 91% of them singletons. Germline V lookup: CDR1 MNHNS, CDR2 SASEGT. The CDR3 contains 14 residues. V dropped 3 bases and J dropped 2 bases, with 10 bases sitting between them. These data come from a study of blood T cell repertoires in COVID-19. Study-wide context: The samples span acute and convalescent COVID-19 from the United States, Italy and Spain. Sources were T cells, B-cell-depleted T cells, or PBMCs; the material itself was cDNA or gDNA.

The TCR comes from a human donor in a cohort sampled during active COVID-19. The rearrangement uses TRBV6-1 and TRBJ2-5; TRBD2 is a possible D gene (6 bases). The sequenced sample consisted of peripheral blood. CDR3 in amino acids: CASSDGAGQETQYF. The CDR3 DNA sequence: TGTGCCAGCAGTGACGGCGCGGGGCAAGAGACCCAGTACTTC.